This TCR beta chain was observed in a study of shared clonotypes between healthy human individuals. This clone was picked up one time. V dropped 5 bases and J dropped 3; count of bases not matched to a gene: 6. This CDR3 is 16 amino acids long. The germline V gene has CDR1 MNHNY and CDR2 SVGAGI (reference sequence). Terminally differentiated effector memory CD45RA+ cells were left out of the naive CD8 fraction, which was CD45RO-negative and positively selected for CCR7. This was a deep-level run. In the original analysis: Quality scores were absent from the junction-only immunoSEQ sequences, so filtering differed. Measured with immunoSEQ multiplex PCR; TCRdb has only the in-frame clones, and not every one. V and J calls plus clone size are reproduced from that table; the DNA served to infer D and trimming. Seen here are more than 2 million clones, about 93% observed once, and the top ten hold 1.5% to 2%.

This TCR was recovered from a man younger than 35 in good health. Some clones in this sample may be carry-over from other donors' samples. Sample: naive CD8+ T cells from PBMCs. V gene TRBV6-6 combines with J gene TRBJ2-1, with 11 bases matching TRBD2. The CDR3 spells CASSNSGRAFYNEQFF. The CDR3 DNA follows: TGTGCCAGCAGTAATAGCGGGAGGGCTTTCTACAATGAGCAGTTCTTC.